The following is a TCR beta chain sequence with its context. The target antigen is unknown. Data came from immunoSEQ multiplex PCR; TCRdb stores just in-frame clones and leaves some out. The table shows about 120,000 clones, with roughly nine tenths occurring only once. Trimming took off 0 bases at V and 0 bases at J, with 14 bases between the two ends. The CDR3 is made up of 18 amino acids. Germline values: CDR1 LGHNT, CDR2 FRNRAP. The sample belongs to a study of graft-versus-host responses after intestinal transplantation. The V call is TRBV12-5, the J call TRBJ1-4; tentative D call: TRBD1 (5 bases). Specimen: unstimulated CD4+ T cells sorted from spleen or lymph node cells, collected before intestinal transplant. The sequence was collected from a human donor who received an intestinal transplant. CDR3 nucleotides: TGTGCTAGTGGTTTGGTACGGGGGGGATTCTCAACTAATGAAAAACTGTTTTTT. It codes for CASGLVRGGFSTNEKLFF.